The TCR beta chain described here comes from a study of healthy donors' naive CD4 and CD8 T cells. Study information: Donors, half of them female, were 20-25, 40-50 or 60-70 years old.

A linear amplification protocol produced the TCR libraries from about 450 ng of total RNA. Via MiXCR, TCRdb re-called the reads, giving one row per CDR3 protein. This table has approximately 200,000 distinct CDR3 sequences, 74% appearing once. Whole-study results and caveats: Positive CDR3 charge linked to CD4+ cells, negative to CD8+ cells.

A remark on this clonotype: The target antigen is unknown.

The receptor was isolated from a pool of human donors in good health; the sample pools cells from several healthy donors. Sequencing was done on a sample of naive CD4+ and CD8+ T cells sorted from blood, pooled from several donors.

CDR3 nucleotides: TGTGCCAGCAGTTACTCGCCAGCGGGGGGCACAGATACGCAGTATTTT. The encoded protein is CASSYSPAGGTDTQYF. The chain uses TRBV6-5 and TRBJ2-3, with 8 bases fitting TRBD2. Germline trimming cut 0 bases from V and 1 base from J; bases unmatched to any gene: 3. CDR3 length: 16 residues. From germline, CDR1 is MNHEY and CDR2 SVGAGI.